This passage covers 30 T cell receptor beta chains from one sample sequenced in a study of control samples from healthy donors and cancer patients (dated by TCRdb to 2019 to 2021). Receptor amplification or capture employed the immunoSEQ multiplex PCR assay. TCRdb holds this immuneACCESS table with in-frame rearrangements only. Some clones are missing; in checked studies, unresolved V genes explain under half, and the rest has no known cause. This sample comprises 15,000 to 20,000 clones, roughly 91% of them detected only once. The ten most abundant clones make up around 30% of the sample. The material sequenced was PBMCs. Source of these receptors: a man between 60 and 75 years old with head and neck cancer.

The CDR3 DNA follows: TGTGCCAGCAGTTTCGAGGGAGGGGAGACCCAGTACTTC. Its protein is CASSFEGGETQYF. The genes are TRBV27 and TRBJ2-5, with 7 bases identical to TRBD2. The CDR3 extends over 13 amino acids. Germline values: CDR1 MNHEY, CDR2 SMNVEV (reference sequence). Trimming took 3 bases from V and 5 from J; bases not matched to a gene: 3.

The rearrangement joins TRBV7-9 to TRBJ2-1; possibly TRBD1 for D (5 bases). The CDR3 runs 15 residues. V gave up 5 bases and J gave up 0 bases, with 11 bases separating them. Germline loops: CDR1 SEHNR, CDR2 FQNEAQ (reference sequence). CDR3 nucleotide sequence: TGTGCCAGCAGCCATAGGGGCAACTCCTACAATGAGCAGTTCTTC. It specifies CASSHRGNSYNEQFF.

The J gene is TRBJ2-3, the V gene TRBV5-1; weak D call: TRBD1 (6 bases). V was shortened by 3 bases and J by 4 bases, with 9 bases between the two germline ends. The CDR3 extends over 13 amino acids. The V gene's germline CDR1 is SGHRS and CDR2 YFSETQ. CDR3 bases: TGCGCCAGCAGCTGGCAGGGGTCAGATACGCAGTATTTT. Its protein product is CASSWQGSDTQYF.

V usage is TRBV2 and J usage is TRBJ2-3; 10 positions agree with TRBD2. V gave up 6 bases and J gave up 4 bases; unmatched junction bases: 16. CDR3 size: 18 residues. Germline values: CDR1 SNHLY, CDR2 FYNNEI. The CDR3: CASSRSGGAVRGPDTQYF. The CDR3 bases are TGTGCCAGCAGCAGAAGCGGGGGGGCCGTGAGGGGCCCAGATACGCAGTATTTT. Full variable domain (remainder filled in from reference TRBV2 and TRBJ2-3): EPEVTQTPSHQVTQMGQEVILRCVPISNHLYFYWYRQILGQKVEFLVSFYNNEISEKSEIFDDQFSVERPDGSNFTLKIRSTKLEDSAMYFCASSRSGGAVRGPDTQYFGPGTRLTVL.

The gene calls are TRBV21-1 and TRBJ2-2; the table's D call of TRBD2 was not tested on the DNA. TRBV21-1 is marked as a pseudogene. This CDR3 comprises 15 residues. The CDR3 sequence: CASSPPRGETGELFF. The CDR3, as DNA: TGTGCCAGCAGCCCCCCCCGGGGAGAAACCGGGGAGCTGTTTTTT.

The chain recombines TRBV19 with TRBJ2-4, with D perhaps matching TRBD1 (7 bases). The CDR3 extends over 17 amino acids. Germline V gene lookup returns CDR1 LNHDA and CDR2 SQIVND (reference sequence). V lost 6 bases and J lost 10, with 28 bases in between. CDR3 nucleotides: TGTGCCAGTAGACGGGCAGGGGGGATCCAACTAACGGATATTCAGTACTTC. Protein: CASRRAGGIQLTDIQYF.

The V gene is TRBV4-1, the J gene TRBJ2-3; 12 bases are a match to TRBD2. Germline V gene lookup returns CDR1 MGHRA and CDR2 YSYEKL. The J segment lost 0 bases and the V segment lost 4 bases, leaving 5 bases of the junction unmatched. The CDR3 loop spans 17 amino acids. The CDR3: CASSRAGLAGSTDTQYF. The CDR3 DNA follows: TGCGCCAGCAGCCGGGCTGGACTAGCGGGGAGCACAGATACGCAGTATTTT.

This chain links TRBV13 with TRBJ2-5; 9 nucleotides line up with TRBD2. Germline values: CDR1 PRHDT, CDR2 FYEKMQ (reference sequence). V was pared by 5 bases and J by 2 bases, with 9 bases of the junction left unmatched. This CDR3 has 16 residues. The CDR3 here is CASSPGPAGGQETQYF. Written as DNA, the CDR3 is TGTGCCAGCAGCCCGGGGCCAGCGGGGGGACAAGAGACCCAGTACTTC.

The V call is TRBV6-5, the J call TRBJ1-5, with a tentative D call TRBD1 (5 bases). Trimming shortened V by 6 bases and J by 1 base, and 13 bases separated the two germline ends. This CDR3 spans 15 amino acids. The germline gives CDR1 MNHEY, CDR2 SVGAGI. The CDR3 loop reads CASSLFRDSNQPQHF. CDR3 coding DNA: TGTGCCAGCAGCCTCTTCCGGGACAGCAATCAGCCCCAGCATTTT.

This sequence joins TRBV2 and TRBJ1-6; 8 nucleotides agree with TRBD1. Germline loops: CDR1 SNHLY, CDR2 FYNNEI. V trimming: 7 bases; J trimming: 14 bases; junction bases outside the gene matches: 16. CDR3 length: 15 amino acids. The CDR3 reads CASKRWDRSLRALHF. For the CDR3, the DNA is TGTGCCAGCAAGAGGTGGGACAGGTCTCTTCGGGCCCTCCACTTT.

The CDR3 sequence is CASSYSPETFSYEQYF. The CDR3 nucleotides read TGTGCCAGCAGTTACTCTCCAGAAACCTTCTCCTACGAGCAGTACTTC. The J gene is TRBJ2-7, the V gene TRBV6-5; D call uncertain. Trimming pared 0 bases from V and 0 bases from J, leaving 12 bases between. Germline CDR1 and CDR2: MNHEY and SVGAGI. CDR3 length: 16 amino acids.

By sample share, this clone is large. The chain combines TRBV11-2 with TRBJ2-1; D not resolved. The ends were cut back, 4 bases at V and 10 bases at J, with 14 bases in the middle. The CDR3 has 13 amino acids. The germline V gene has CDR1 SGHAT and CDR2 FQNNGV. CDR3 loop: CASSSLEEREQFF. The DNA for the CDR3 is TGTGCCAGCAGCTCTCTGGAAGAAAGGGAGCAGTTCTTC.

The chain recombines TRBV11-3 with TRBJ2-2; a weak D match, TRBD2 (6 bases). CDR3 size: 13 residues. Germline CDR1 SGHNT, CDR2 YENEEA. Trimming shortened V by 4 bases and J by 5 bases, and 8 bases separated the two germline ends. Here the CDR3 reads CASSSAGTGELFF. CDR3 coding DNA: TGTGCCAGCAGCTCGGCGGGGACCGGGGAGCTGTTTTTT.

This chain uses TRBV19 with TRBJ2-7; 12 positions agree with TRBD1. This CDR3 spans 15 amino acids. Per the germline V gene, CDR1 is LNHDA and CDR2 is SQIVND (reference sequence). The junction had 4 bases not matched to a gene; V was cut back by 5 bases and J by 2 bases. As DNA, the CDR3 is TGTGCCAGTAGTCCCGGGACAGGGGGCGCCTACGAGCAGTACTTC. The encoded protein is CASSPGTGGAYEQYF.

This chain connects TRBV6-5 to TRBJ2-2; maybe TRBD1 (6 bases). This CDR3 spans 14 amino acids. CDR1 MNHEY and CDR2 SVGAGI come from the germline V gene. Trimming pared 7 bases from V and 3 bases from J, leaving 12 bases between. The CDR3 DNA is TGTGCCAGCATGGGGGCAAAACACACCGGGGAGCTGTTTTTT. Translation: CASMGAKHTGELFF.

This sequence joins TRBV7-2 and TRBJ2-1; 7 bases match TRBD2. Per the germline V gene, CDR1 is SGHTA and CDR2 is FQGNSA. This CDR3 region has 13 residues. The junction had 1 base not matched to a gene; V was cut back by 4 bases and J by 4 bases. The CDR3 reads CASSWGGYNEQFF. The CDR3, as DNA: TGTGCCAGCAGCTGGGGAGGGTACAATGAGCAGTTCTTC.

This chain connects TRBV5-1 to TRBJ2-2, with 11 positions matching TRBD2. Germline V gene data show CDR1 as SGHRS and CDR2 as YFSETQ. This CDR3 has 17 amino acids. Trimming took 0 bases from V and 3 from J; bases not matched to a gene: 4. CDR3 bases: TGCGCCAGCAGCTTGGTACTAGCGGGGGCCGACACCGGGGAGCTGTTTTTT. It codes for CASSLVLAGADTGELFF.

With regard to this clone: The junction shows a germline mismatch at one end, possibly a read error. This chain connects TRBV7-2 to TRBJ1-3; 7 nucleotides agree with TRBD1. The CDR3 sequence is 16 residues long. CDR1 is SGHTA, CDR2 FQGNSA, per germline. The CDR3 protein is CASSLATGLSGNTIYF. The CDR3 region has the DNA TGTGCCAGCAGCCTAGCGACAGGGCTCTCTGGAAACACCATATATTTT.

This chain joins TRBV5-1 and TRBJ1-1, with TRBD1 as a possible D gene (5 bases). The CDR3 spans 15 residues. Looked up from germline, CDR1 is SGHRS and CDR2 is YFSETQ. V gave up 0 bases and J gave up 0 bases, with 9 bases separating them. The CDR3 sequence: CASSLAPTVNTEAFF. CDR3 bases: TGCGCCAGCAGCTTGGCCCCGACAGTGAACACTGAAGCTTTCTTT.

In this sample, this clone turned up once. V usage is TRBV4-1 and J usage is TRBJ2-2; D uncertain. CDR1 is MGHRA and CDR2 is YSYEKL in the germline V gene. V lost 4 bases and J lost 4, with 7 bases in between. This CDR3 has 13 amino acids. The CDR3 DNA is TGCGCCAGCAGCCGCTTAGCCACCGGGGAGCTGTTTTTT. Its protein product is CASSRLATGELFF.

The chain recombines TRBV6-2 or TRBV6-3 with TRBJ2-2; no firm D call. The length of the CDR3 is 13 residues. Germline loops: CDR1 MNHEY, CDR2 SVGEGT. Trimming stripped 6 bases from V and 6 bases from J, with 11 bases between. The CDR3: CASSKPRPGELFF. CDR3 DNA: TGTGCCAGCAGCAAGCCTAGGCCCGGGGAGCTGTTTTTT.

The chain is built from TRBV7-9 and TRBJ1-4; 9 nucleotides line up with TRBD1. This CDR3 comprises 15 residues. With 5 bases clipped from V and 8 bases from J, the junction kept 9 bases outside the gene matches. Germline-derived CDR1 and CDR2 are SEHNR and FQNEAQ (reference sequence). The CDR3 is CASSSVGTGTEKLFF. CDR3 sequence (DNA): TGTGCCAGCAGCAGCGTTGGGACAGGGACCGAAAAACTGTTTTTT.

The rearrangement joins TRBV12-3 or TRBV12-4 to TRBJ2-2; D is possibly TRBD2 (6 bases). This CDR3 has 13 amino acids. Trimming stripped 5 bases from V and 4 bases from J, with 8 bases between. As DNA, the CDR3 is TGTGCCAGCAGTCGGGACTCCACCGGGGAGCTGTTTTTT. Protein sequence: CASSRDSTGELFF.

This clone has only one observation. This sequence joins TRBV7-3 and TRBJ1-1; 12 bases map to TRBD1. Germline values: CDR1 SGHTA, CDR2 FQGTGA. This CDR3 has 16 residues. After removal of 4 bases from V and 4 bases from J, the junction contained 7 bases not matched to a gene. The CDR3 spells CASSSGQGARGTEAFF. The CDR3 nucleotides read TGTGCCAGCAGCTCGGGACAGGGGGCGAGGGGCACTGAAGCTTTCTTT.

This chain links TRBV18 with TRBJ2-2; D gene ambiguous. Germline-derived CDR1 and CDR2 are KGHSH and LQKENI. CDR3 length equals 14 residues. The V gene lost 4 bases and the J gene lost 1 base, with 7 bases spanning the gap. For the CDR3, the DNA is TGTGCCAGCTCACTGCTACAGAACACCGGGGAGCTGTTTTTT. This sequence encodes CASSLLQNTGELFF.

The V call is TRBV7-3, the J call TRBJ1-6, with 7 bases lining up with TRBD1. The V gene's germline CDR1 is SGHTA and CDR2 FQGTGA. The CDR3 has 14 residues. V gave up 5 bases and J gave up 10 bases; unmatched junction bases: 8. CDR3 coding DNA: TGTGCCAGCAGCAAACTAGGGGGCGCGTCACCCCTCCACTTT. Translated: CASSKLGGASPLHF.

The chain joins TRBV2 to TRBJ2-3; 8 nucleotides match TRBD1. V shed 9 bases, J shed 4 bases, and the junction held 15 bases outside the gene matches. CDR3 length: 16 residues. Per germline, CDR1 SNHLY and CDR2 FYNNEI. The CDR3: CARTARPGQAADTQYF. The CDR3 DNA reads TGTGCCAGGACTGCCCGGCCGGGACAGGCCGCAGATACGCAGTATTTT.

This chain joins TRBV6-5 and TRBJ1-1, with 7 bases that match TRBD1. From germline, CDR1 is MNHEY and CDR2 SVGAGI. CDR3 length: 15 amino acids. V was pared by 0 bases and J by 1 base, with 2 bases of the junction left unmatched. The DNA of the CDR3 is TGTGCCAGCAGTTACTCGAAGGGGGCGAACACTGAAGCTTTCTTT. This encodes CASSYSKGANTEAFF.

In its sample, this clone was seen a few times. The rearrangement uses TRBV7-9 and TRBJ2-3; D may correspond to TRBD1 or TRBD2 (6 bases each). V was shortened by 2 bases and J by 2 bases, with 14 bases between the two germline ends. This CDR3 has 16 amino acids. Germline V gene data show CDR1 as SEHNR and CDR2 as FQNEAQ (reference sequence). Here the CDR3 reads CASSLIGGDNTDTQYF. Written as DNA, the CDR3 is TGTGCCAGCAGCTTAATAGGAGGGGACAACACAGATACGCAGTATTTT. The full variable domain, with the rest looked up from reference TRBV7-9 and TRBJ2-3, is DTGVSQNPRHKITKRGQNVTFRCDPISEHNRLYWYRQTLGQGPEFLTYFQNEAQLEKSRLLSDRFSAERPKGSFSTLEIQRTEQGDSAMYLCASSLIGGDNTDTQYFGPGTRLTVL.

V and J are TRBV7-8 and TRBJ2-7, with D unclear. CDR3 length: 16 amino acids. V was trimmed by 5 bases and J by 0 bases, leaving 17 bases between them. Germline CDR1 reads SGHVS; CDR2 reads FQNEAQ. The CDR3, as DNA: TGTGCCAGCAGCCCCGACCGAATTCGACTCTCCTACGAGCAGTACTTC. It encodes CASSPDRIRLSYEQYF.